Below are 14 T cell receptor beta chains sequenced from a single sample in a study of shared clonotypes between healthy human individuals. Sequencing used immunoSEQ multiplex PCR; TCRdb keeps in-frame clones, though not all of them. The table has about 2.4 million clones, around 94% seen once. The sequenced material came from naive CD4+ T cells sorted from blood. Subset in this sample: CD45RA+ positively selected. These receptors all stem from a man aged 18 to 29 in good health.

The gene calls are TRBV29-1 and TRBJ2-5, with D perhaps TRBD1 (6 bases). CDR3 length equals 12 residues. CDR1 is SQVTM and CDR2 is ANQGSEA in the germline V gene. V was trimmed by 6 bases and J by 5 bases, leaving 13 bases between them. CDR3 nucleotide sequence: TGCAGCGTCGGCGGACAGTCGGAGACCCAGTACTTC. Amino acids: CSVGGQSETQYF.

The rearrangement joins TRBV5-1 to TRBJ2-5; 7 nucleotides line up with TRBD1. With 0 bases clipped from V and 5 bases from J, the junction kept 7 bases outside the gene matches. This CDR3 has 15 residues. Germline V lookup: CDR1 SGHRS, CDR2 YFSETQ. CDR3 sequence (DNA): TGCGCCAGCAGCTTGGGGCCCCGGGACAGCGAGACCCAGTACTTC. Translating it yields CASSLGPRDSETQYF.

This chain joins TRBV5-1 and TRBJ2-1; either TRBD1 or TRBD2 may fit D (5 bases each). The V and J ends lost 3 bases and 0 bases respectively, with 7 bases between them. Germline CDR1 SGHRS, CDR2 YFSETQ. This CDR3 contains 14 residues. This chain's CDR3 is CASSWGPSYNEQFF. The DNA of the CDR3 is TGCGCCAGCAGCTGGGGACCCTCCTACAATGAGCAGTTCTTC.

This sequence joins TRBV4-3 and TRBJ2-5, with D possibly being TRBD2 (6 bases). CDR3 length: 13 amino acids. Trimming stripped 3 bases from V and 5 bases from J, with 10 bases between. Germline assignment: CDR1 LGHNA and CDR2 YSLEER. The CDR3 region is CASSHGLRETQYF. As DNA, the CDR3 is TGCGCCAGCAGCCATGGACTAAGGGAGACCCAGTACTTC.

The chain joins TRBV4-2 to TRBJ2-5, with 15 bases matching TRBD2. CDR3 size: 15 residues. With 8 bases clipped from V and 5 bases from J, the junction kept 6 bases outside the gene matches. Germline values: CDR1 LGHNA, CDR2 YNFKEQ. The CDR3 loop is CASSGLAGGQETQYF. Written as DNA, the CDR3 is TGTGCCAGCTCCGGACTAGCGGGGGGGCAGGAGACCCAGTACTTC.

The V call is TRBV5-5, the J call TRBJ2-3; unclear D gene. This CDR3 contains 16 residues. Trimming removed 0 bases at V and 6 bases at J, with 17 bases between. The germline CDR1 and CDR2 sequences are SGHKS and YYEKEE (reference sequence). CDR3 in DNA: TGTGCCAGCAGCTTGGATAGGTATGTGGGCCGCGATACGCAGTATTTT. Protein sequence: CASSLDRYVGRDTQYF. Complete variable domain (other parts from reference TRBV5-5 and TRBJ2-3): DAGVTQSPTHLIKTRGQQVTLRCSPISGHKSVSWYQQVLGQGPQFIFQYYEKEERGRGNFPDRFSARQFPNYSSELNVNALLLGDSALYLCASSLDRYVGRDTQYFGPGTRLTVL.

This clone was detected only a few times. The same CDR3 can be traced to other DNA sequences in this sample. The V gene is TRBV19, the J gene TRBJ1-5, with D unclear. The ends were cut back, 0 bases at V and 5 bases at J, with 5 bases in the middle. CDR1 and CDR2 (germline): LNHDA, SQIVND (reference sequence). This CDR3 region has 13 residues. The CDR3 DNA follows: TGTGCCAGTAGTATAGACCTCTATCAGCCCCAGCATTTT. Amino acid sequence: CASSIDLYQPQHF.

This clone was picked up one time. This chain connects TRBV6-1 to TRBJ2-1; the D call may be TRBD1 or TRBD2 (6 bases each). Germline V gene lookup returns CDR1 MNHNS and CDR2 SASEGT. The CDR3 runs to 14 residues. Trimming left V 0 bases short and J 9 bases short, with 12 bases between. The CDR3 loop reads CASSEARGAIEQFF. The CDR3 coding sequence is TGTGCCAGCAGTGAAGCAAGGGGGGCGATTGAGCAGTTCTTC.

The V gene is TRBV15, the J gene TRBJ2-2; D unclear. Between the trimmed V and J ends, which lost 4 bases and 6 bases, there was a span of 15 bases. Germline V gene lookup returns CDR1 LNHNV and CDR2 YYDKDF (reference sequence). The CDR3 sequence is 15 residues long. CDR3 in amino acids: CATSNDRADSGELFF. DNA of the CDR3: TGTGCCACCAGCAATGACCGGGCAGACTCCGGGGAGCTGTTTTTT.

Remarks on this clone: Other DNA sequences from this sample encode an identical CDR3 as well. The genes are TRBV7-2 and TRBJ2-7, with TRBD2 matching over 9 bases. The CDR3 is made up of 14 amino acids. Trimming at V came to 4 bases and at J to 3 bases, leaving 4 bases not matched to a gene. Germline lookup yields CDR1 SGHTA and CDR2 FQGNSA. The CDR3 DNA follows: TGTGCCAGCAGCTCCAGCGGGAGGAACTACGAGCAGTACTTC. Translation: CASSSSGRNYEQYF.

The rearrangement uses TRBV6-5 and TRBJ2-7; D is unresolved. This CDR3 spans 15 amino acids. Trimming took off 2 bases at V and 0 bases at J, with 11 bases between the two ends. Germline V gene sequence: CDR1 MNHEY, CDR2 SVGAGI. This CDR3 is CASSYLQPSSYEQYF. The CDR3 bases are TGTGCCAGCAGTTACCTCCAACCCAGCTCCTACGAGCAGTACTTC.

V is TRBV5-1 and J is TRBJ2-3, with no clear D. V lost 1 base and J 0 bases, leaving 9 bases between the germline ends. Germline values: CDR1 SGHRS, CDR2 YFSETQ. The CDR3 length is 15 residues. The CDR3 region is CASSLIASSTDTQYF. The CDR3 nucleotides are TGCGCCAGCAGCTTGATAGCCTCTAGCACAGATACGCAGTATTTT.

V gene TRBV5-1 combines with J gene TRBJ2-3, with 8 positions matching TRBD2. CDR1 and CDR2 from the germline V gene are SGHRS and YFSETQ. V lost 7 bases, J lost 2 bases, and 9 bases stayed unmatched. The CDR3 has 15 amino acids. CDR3 protein: CASHGVAGTTDTQYF. The CDR3 DNA reads TGCGCCAGCCACGGGGTAGCGGGAACCACAGATACGCAGTATTTT.

The rearrangement uses TRBV6-5 and TRBJ2-4; D call uncertain. The CDR3 has 11 residues. Germline values: CDR1 MNHEY, CDR2 SVGAGI. V was trimmed by 7 bases and J by 1 base, leaving 2 bases between them. The CDR3 spells CASTAKNIQYF. The DNA of the CDR3 is TGTGCCAGCACTGCCAAAAACATTCAGTACTTC.